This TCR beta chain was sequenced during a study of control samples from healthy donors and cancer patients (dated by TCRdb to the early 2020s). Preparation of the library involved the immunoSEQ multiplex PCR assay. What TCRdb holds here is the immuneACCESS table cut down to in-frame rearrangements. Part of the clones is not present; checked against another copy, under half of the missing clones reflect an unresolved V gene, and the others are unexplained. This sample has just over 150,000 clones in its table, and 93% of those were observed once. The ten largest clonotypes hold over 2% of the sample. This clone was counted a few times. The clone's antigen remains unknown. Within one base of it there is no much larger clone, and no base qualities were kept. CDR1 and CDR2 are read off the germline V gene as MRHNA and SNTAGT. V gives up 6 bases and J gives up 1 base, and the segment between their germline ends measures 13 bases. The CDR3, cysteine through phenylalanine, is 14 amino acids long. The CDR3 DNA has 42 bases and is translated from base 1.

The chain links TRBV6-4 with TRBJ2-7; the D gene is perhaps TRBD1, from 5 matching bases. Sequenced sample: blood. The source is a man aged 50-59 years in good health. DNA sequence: TGTGCCAGCAGCCTCCTCAGGGCTTCCTACGAGCAGTACTTC. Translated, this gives CASSLLRASYEQYF.